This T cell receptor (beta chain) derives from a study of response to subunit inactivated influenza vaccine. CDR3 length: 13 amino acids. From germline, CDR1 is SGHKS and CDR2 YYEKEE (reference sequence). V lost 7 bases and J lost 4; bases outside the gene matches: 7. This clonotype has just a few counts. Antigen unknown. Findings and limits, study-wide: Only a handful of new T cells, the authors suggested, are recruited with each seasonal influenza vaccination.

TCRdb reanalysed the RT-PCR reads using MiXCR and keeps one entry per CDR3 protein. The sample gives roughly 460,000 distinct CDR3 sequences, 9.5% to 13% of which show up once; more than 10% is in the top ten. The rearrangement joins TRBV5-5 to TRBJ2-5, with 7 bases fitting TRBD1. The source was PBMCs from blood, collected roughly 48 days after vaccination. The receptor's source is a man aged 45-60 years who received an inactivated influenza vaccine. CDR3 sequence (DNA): TGTGCCAGCTTCCGACAGGGTGGAGAGACCCAGTACTTC. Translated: CASFRQGGETQYF.